A selection of T cell receptor beta chains follows, all from one sample in a study of breast tumors, draining lymph nodes, adjacent tissues. TCRdb itself ran the multiplex PCR reads through MiXCR, one entry per CDR3 protein. The sample carries over 130,000 distinct CDR3 sequences, about 30% recorded once. Sequencing input: axillary lymph node tissue. The source of these receptors is a female donor with breast cancer. Some clones in this sample may be carry-over from other donors' samples. The CDR3 runs from the conserved cysteine through the conserved F or W. D genes are given only for firm matches. A clone size is listed for some rows: how often the clone was seen (once, few, many), or a class if it is expanded.

>NA|TRBJ2-1|TRBV11-3|NA
TGTGCCAGCAGCTCTGTGGCCTACAATGAGCAGTTCTTC
CASSSVAYNEQFF
>TRBD1|TRBJ2-3|TRBV18|many
TGTGCCAGCTCACAGCGGACAGGGCTGACAGATACGCAGTATTTT
CASSQRTGLTDTQYF
>NA|TRBJ1-3|TRBV7-9|many
TGTGCCAGCAGCCCATCGGGGGGCCAATTCTCTGGAAACACCATATATTTT
CASSPSGGQFSGNTIYF
>TRBD1|TRBJ2-5|TRBV6-6|NA
TGTGCCAGCAGTTACCCGGGACAGGGTGGCAATCAGCCCCAGTACTTC
CASSYPGQGGNQPQYF
>NA|TRBJ1-6|TRBV4-3|NA
TGCGCCAGCAGCCAAGACCCCCCGGGAACGAGCTCCTATAATTCACCCCTCCACTTT
CASSQDPPGTSSYNSPLHF
>NA|TRBJ1-3|TRBV6-5|many
TGTGCCAGCAGTTATAACAGGGATGGAAACACCATATATTTT
CASSYNRDGNTIYF
>NA|TRBJ1-1|TRBV10-3|NA
TGTGCCAGCAGTTACGGACAGCCGAACGCTGAAGCTTTCTTT
CASSYGQPNAEAFF
>TRBD1|TRBJ2-2|TRBV5-1|many
TGCGCCAGCAGCTCGATCCGGACAGGGTTAACCGGGGAGCTGTTTTTT
CASSSIRTGLTGELFF
>TRBD1|TRBJ2-5|TRBV6-1|many
TGTGCCAGCAGCGGGAGGACAGGGGCCCAAGAGACCCAGTACTTC
CASSGRTGAQETQYF
>TRBD2|TRBJ2-1|TRBV7-3|many
TGTGCCAGCAGCCCCACATGGGGAATCGGGACTAGCGGGCGAAACGACAATGAGCAGTTCTTC
CASSPTWGIGTSGRNDNEQFF
>NA|TRBJ2-3|TRBV24-1|NA
TGTGCCACCAACAGCAGCAGACTGACAGTCTCCCCCACCACAGATACGCAGTATTTT
CATNSSRLTVSPTTDTQYF
>NA|TRBJ2-7|TRBV20-1|many
TGCAGTGCTAGTGAACAGGTTCACGAGCAGTACTTC
CSASEQVHEQYF
>NA|TRBJ2-3|TRBV10-1|NA
TGCGCCAGCAGTGAGGCCACAGAATCGACAGATACGCAGTATTTT
CASSEATESTDTQYF
>NA|TRBJ2-3|TRBV7-3|NA
TGTGCCAGCAGCTTAATGGGGGGGCCGGATACGCGGTATTTT
CASSLMGGPDTRYF
>NA|TRBJ1-6|TRBV7-9|few
TGTGCCAGCAGCTTACCCCTCCACTTT
CASSLPLHF
>NA|TRBJ1-6|TRBV5-6|many
TGTGCCAGCAGCTTGATGGGGAAATATAATTCACCCCTCCACTTT
CASSLMGKYNSPLHF